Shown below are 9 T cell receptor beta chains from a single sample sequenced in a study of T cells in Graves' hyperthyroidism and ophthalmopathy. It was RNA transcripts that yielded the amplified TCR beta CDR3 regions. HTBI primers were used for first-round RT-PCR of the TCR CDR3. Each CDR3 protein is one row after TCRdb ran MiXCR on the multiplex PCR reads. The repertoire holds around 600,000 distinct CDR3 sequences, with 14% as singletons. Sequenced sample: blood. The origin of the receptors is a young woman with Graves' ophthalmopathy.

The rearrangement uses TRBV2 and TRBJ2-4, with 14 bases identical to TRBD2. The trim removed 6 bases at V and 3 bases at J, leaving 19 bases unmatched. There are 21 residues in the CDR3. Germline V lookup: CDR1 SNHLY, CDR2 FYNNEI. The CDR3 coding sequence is TGTGCCAGCAGAGCCGGGACACCGACTAGCGGGAGGGCCGGTGGCAAAAACATTCAGTACTTC. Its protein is CASRAGTPTSGRAGGKNIQYF.

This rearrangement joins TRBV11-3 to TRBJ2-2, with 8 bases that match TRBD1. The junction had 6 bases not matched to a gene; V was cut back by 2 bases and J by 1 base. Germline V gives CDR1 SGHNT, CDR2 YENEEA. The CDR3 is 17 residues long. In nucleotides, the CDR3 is TGTGCCAGCAGCTTACAGAAGGACAGGGAGAACACCGGGGAGCTGTTTTTT. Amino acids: CASSLQKDRENTGELFF.

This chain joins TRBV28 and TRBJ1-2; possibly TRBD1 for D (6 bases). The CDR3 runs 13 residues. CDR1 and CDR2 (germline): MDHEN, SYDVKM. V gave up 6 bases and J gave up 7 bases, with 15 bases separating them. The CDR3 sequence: CASSPDRNGGYTF. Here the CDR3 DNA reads TGTGCCAGCAGCCCCGACAGGAACGGTGGCTACACCTTC.

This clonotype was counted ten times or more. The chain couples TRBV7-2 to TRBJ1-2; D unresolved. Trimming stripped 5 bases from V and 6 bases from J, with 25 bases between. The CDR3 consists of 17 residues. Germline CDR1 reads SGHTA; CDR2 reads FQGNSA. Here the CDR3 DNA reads TGTGCCAGCAGCCCGGATAGTGGAACGGGAGGTCTCCATGGCTACACCTTC. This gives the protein CASSPDSGTGGLHGYTF.

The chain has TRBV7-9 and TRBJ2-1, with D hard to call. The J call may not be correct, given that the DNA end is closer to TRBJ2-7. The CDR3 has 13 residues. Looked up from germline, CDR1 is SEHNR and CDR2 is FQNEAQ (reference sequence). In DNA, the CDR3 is TGTGCCAGCAGCTTAAGCCACTACAATGAGCAGTACTTC. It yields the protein CASSLSHYNEQYF.

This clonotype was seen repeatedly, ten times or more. The CDR3 sequence is CASSPLDSSGTAEAFF. The CDR3 nucleotides are TGTGCCAGCAGCCCACTGGATTCATCAGGGACGGCTGAAGCTTTCTTT. J is TRBJ1-1 and V is TRBV3-1, with D perhaps TRBD1 (5 bases). The V end was cut by 4 bases, the J end by 6 bases, with 21 bases between. CDR1 and CDR2 from the germline V gene are LGHDT and YNNKEL (reference sequence). The length of the CDR3 is 16 residues.

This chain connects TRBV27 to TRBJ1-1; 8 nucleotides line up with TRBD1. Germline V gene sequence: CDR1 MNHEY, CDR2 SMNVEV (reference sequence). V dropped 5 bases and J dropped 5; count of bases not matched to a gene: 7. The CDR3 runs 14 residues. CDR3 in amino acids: CASSQDRVWTEAFF. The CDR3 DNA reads TGTGCCAGCAGTCAGGACAGGGTCTGGACTGAAGCTTTCTTT.

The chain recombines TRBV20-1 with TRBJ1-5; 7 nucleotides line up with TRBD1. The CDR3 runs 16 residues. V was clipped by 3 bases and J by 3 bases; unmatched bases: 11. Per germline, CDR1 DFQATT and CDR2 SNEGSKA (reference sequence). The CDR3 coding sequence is TGCAGTGCTAGGGAGGAGAGACAGGGCTTCAATCAGCCCCAGCATTTT. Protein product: CSAREERQGFNQPQHF.

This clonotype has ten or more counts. In nucleotides, the CDR3 is TGTGCCAGCAGCAAGACTAGCGGGAGGGCCTACAATGAGCAGTTCTTC. Amino acids: CASSKTSGRAYNEQFF. The chain recombines TRBV3-1 with TRBJ2-1; 14 nucleotides match TRBD2. Germline CDR1 LGHDT, CDR2 YNNKEL (reference sequence). With 5 bases clipped from V and 2 bases from J, the junction kept 2 bases outside the gene matches. CDR3 length: 16 residues.